These 32 T cell receptor beta chains share one sample of origin, sequenced in a study of blood T cell repertoires in COVID-19. TCRdb's table, derived via immunoSEQ multiplex PCR, lists solely in-frame clones and lacks some. The data contain roughly 150,000 clones, around 88% of them seen just once; the ten biggest clones take up 2.5% to 3%. Sequenced: peripheral blood. The receptor set was obtained from a man in his sixties with active or convalescent COVID-19.

This clone occurred once. The genes are TRBV28 and TRBJ2-3, with 7 bases that match TRBD2. The CDR3 loop spans 16 amino acids. V lost 3 bases and J lost 4; bases outside the gene matches: 10. Per the germline V gene, CDR1 is MDHEN and CDR2 is SYDVKM. This chain's CDR3 is CASSLPGGSGSDTQYF. The CDR3 DNA reads TGTGCCAGCAGTTTGCCGGGCGGGAGCGGATCAGATACGCAGTATTTT.

The chain employs TRBV5-5 and TRBJ1-5; D ambiguous. CDR3 size: 15 residues. Trimming removed 0 bases from V and 2 bases from J, with 9 bases in between. The germline V gene has CDR1 SGHKS and CDR2 YYEKEE (reference sequence). In DNA form, the CDR3 reads TGTGCCAGCAGCTTGGGGCCCGAGGGCAATCAGCCCCAGCATTTT. Translated, it gives CASSLGPEGNQPQHF.

V usage is TRBV5-6 and J usage is TRBJ1-5; D gene unclear. CDR1 is SGHDT and CDR2 is YYEEEE in the germline V gene. V lost 1 base and J lost 5, with 10 bases in between. The CDR3 loop spans 14 amino acids. The CDR3 region is CASSLRGVDQPQHF. The CDR3 DNA sequence: TGTGCCAGCAGCTTGAGAGGCGTCGATCAGCCCCAGCATTTT.

The rearrangement links TRBV20-1 to TRBJ2-3, with D perhaps TRBD1 or TRBD2 (5 bases each). Germline CDR1 reads DFQATT; CDR2 reads SNEGSKA (reference sequence). This CDR3 has 15 residues. Trimming removed 3 bases at V and 1 base at J, with 14 bases between. CDR3 in DNA: TGCAGTGCTAGTGGGGCTGGGAGAGGCACAGATACGCAGTATTTT. Translation gives CSASGAGRGTDTQYF.

The gene calls are TRBV18 and TRBJ2-7, with D maybe TRBD1 (5 bases). The germline V gene encodes CDR1 KGHSH and CDR2 LQKENI. CDR3 length: 14 amino acids. Trimming cost V 0 bases and J 5 bases, with 11 bases left between them. CDR3 residues: CASSPPVGADEQYF. DNA of the CDR3: TGTGCCAGCTCACCACCGGTAGGGGCAGACGAGCAGTACTTC. Looking up the rest from reference TRBV18 and TRBJ2-7 gives the full variable domain: NAGVMQNPRHLVRRRGQEARLRCSPMKGHSHVYWYRQLPEEGLKFMVYLQKENIIDESGMPKERFSAEFPKEGPSILRIQQVVRGDSAAYFCASSPPVGADEQYFGPGTRLTVT.

The chain combines TRBV19 with TRBJ1-1; 8 bases map to TRBD1. The V segment lost 3 bases and the J segment 4 bases; nucleotides outside the gene matches: 10. CDR3 length equals 16 residues. Looked up from germline, CDR1 is LNHDA and CDR2 is SQIVND (reference sequence). The CDR3 loop is CASSIALRTGGTEAFF. CDR3 bases: TGTGCCAGTAGTATTGCCCTCCGTACAGGGGGCACTGAAGCTTTCTTT. Based on the CDR3 plus reference TRBV19 and TRBJ1-1, the full variable domain is DGGITQSPKYLFRKEGQNVTLSCEQNLNHDAMYWYRQDPGQGLRLIYYSQIVNDFQKGDIAEGYSVSREKKESFPLTVTSAQKNPTAFYLCASSIALRTGGTEAFFGQGTRLTVV.

This clone was seen just once. This sequence joins TRBV7-6 and TRBJ2-1; D possibly corresponds to TRBD1 (6 bases). Trimming stripped 5 bases from V and 0 bases from J, with 14 bases between. There are 16 residues in the CDR3. CDR1 and CDR2 from the germline V gene are SGHVS and FNYEAQ. CDR3: CASSATGPGSYNEQFF. The CDR3 DNA sequence: TGTGCCAGCAGCGCGACAGGTCCGGGCTCCTACAATGAGCAGTTCTTC.

The J gene is TRBJ2-2, the V gene TRBV29-1; 7 bases are a match to TRBD2. The length of the CDR3 is 14 residues. Trimming cost V 7 bases and J 3 bases; bases outside gene matches: 8. The germline V gene encodes CDR1 SQVTM and CDR2 ANQGSEA. The CDR3 is CSGSWGRDTGELFF. For the CDR3, the DNA is TGCAGCGGTAGTTGGGGGAGGGACACCGGGGAGCTGTTTTTT.

The chain combines TRBV21-1 with TRBJ1-1; the DNA was not used to check the table's D call, TRBD1. TRBV21-1 constitutes a pseudogene. The CDR3 totals 15 residues. CDR3 nucleotides: TGTGCCAGCAGCAAAGTGGACAGGGGGGAGGGTGAAGCTTTCTTT. Protein sequence: CASSKVDRGEGEAFF.

This chain links TRBV11-3 with TRBJ1-5; 8 positions agree with TRBD1. The CDR3 runs 17 residues. Germline V lookup: CDR1 SGHNT, CDR2 YENEEA. J gave up 0 bases and V 6 bases, and 10 bases lay outside the gene matches. CDR3 bases: TGTGCCAGCAGTGGGGACAGGTGGGCAACTAGCAATCAGCCCCAGCATTTT. Protein: CASSGDRWATSNQPQHF.

The gene calls are TRBV5-1 and TRBJ2-7; no definite D call. The V end was cut by 0 bases, the J end by 0 bases, with 7 bases between. This CDR3 has 14 amino acids. Germline V CDR1 and CDR2: SGHRS, YFSETQ. The chain's CDR3 is CASSLGHSSYEQYF. CDR3 DNA sequence: TGCGCCAGCAGCTTGGGCCACTCCTCCTACGAGCAGTACTTC.

The chain has TRBV30 and TRBJ2-1; D ambiguous. V was clipped by 0 bases and J by 9 bases, with 18 bases between them. This CDR3 region has 15 residues. Germline-derived CDR1 and CDR2 are GTSNPN and SVGIG (reference sequence). The CDR3, as DNA: TGTGCCTGGAGTGTAAAATTCGAGAGTGTCGGTGAGCAGTTCTTC. Residues: CAWSVKFESVGEQFF.

The CDR3 protein is CASSLDLGTVSPLHF. The CDR3 nucleotides read TGTGCCAGCAGCTTAGATCTTGGGACAGTCTCACCCCTCCACTTT. V and J are TRBV7-2 and TRBJ1-6, with 7 bases that match TRBD1. J lost 10 bases, V lost 1 base, and 7 bases had no gene match. The CDR3 is 15 amino acids. Germline CDR1 reads SGHTA; CDR2 reads FQGNSA.

This chain joins TRBV28 and TRBJ2-5; 11 positions match TRBD2. CDR3 length equals 15 residues. With 5 bases clipped from V and 3 bases from J, the junction kept 5 bases outside the gene matches. Germline-derived CDR1 and CDR2 are MDHEN and SYDVKM. CDR3 nucleotides: TGTGCCAGCAGTCGTCCGACTAGCGGGAAAGAGACCCAGTACTTC. Protein product: CASSRPTSGKETQYF.

The rearrangement links TRBV18 to TRBJ2-3; 9 positions agree with TRBD2. CDR1 is KGHSH, CDR2 LQKENI, per germline. The CDR3 length is 16 residues. V trimming: 2 bases; J trimming: 5 bases; junction bases outside the gene matches: 8. CDR3 bases: TGTGCCAGCTCACCAGTCAGCGGGGGGCAGGGAGATACGCAGTATTTT. As protein: CASSPVSGGQGDTQYF. The whole variable domain, remainder taken from reference TRBV18 and TRBJ2-3, is NAGVMQNPRHLVRRRGQEARLRCSPMKGHSHVYWYRQLPEEGLKFMVYLQKENIIDESGMPKERFSAEFPKEGPSILRIQQVVRGDSAAYFCASSPVSGGQGDTQYFGPGTRLTVL.

The chain links TRBV7-9 to TRBJ1-6; D perhaps matches TRBD1 (6 bases). From germline, CDR1 is SEHNR and CDR2 FQNEAQ (reference sequence). The V and J ends lost 6 bases and 5 bases respectively, with 11 bases between them. The CDR3 runs to 14 residues. The CDR3: CASRSDSNNSPLHF. DNA of the CDR3: TGTGCCAGCAGATCGGACAGTAATAATTCACCCCTCCACTTT. The full variable domain, completed using reference TRBV7-9 and TRBJ1-6, is DTGVSQNPRHKITKRGQNVTFRCDPISEHNRLYWYRQTLGQGPEFLTYFQNEAQLEKSRLLSDRFSAERPKGSFSTLEIQRTEQGDSAMYLCASRSDSNNSPLHFGNGTRLTVT.

V is TRBV9 and J is TRBJ1-1, with D tentatively TRBD1 (6 bases). Trimming left V 2 bases short and J 0 bases short, with 11 bases between. Germline V gives CDR1 SGDLS, CDR2 YYNGEE. The CDR3 runs 15 residues. The CDR3 loop reads CASSVFDRLNTEAFF. The CDR3 DNA sequence: TGTGCCAGCAGCGTGTTTGACAGGCTGAACACTGAAGCTTTCTTT.

Concerning this clone itself: Sequence at one end of the junction differs from germline and may be a read error. The chain links TRBV7-7 to TRBJ1-6, with TRBD1 matching 11 bases. The CDR3 runs to 18 residues. Germline loops: CDR1 SSHAT, CDR2 FNYEAQ (reference sequence). CDR3 region: CASSLGQGASSYNSPLHF. For the CDR3, the DNA is TGTGCTAGCAGCTTAGGACAGGGGGCGAGCTCCTATAATTCACCCCTCCACTTT.

The chain employs TRBV6-1 and TRBJ1-5; D may be TRBD1 (5 bases). This CDR3 contains 16 residues. V lost 4 bases, J lost 5 bases, and 18 bases lay in between. Germline V lookup: CDR1 MNHNS, CDR2 SASEGT. The CDR3 is CASSVRPLRADQPQHF. CDR3 DNA sequence: TGTGCCAGCAGTGTCCGTCCCCTCAGGGCGGATCAGCCCCAGCATTTT.

This rearrangement joins TRBV25-1 to TRBJ1-1; TRBD1 aligns across 7 bases. This CDR3 region has 13 residues. Germline assignment: CDR1 MGHDK and CDR2 SYGVNS. With V trimmed by 4 bases and J by 3 bases, 2 bases remained unmatched. CDR3 sequence reads: CASSATGHTEAFF. In DNA, the CDR3 is TGTGCCAGCAGTGCGACAGGGCACACTGAAGCTTTCTTT.

The rearrangement links TRBV19 to TRBJ1-6; TRBD1 aligns across 7 bases. The CDR3 runs to 16 residues. The trim removed 5 bases at V and 7 bases at J, leaving 11 bases unmatched. Looked up from germline, CDR1 is LNHDA and CDR2 is SQIVND (reference sequence). Here the CDR3 reads CASSHNPGQRNSPLHF. The CDR3, as DNA: TGTGCCAGTAGTCACAACCCGGGACAGAGAAATTCACCCCTCCACTTT. Complete variable domain (other parts from reference TRBV19 and TRBJ1-6): DGGITQSPKYLFRKEGQNVTLSCEQNLNHDAMYWYRQDPGQGLRLIYYSQIVNDFQKGDIAEGYSVSREKKESFPLTVTSAQKNPTAFYLCASSHNPGQRNSPLHFGNGTRLTVT.

This chain connects TRBV2 to TRBJ1-1; 8 bases align to TRBD1. The CDR3 contains 13 residues. V lost 10 bases to trimming and J lost 0 bases; unmatched junction nucleotides: 4. CDR1 SNHLY and CDR2 FYNNEI come from the germline V gene. CDR3 sequence reads: CAIRQGLNTEAFF. The CDR3 bases are TGTGCCATCCGACAGGGGTTGAACACTGAAGCTTTCTTT.

This chain uses TRBV3-1 (or the pseudogene TRBV3-2) with TRBJ2-5, with 12 positions matching TRBD2. Trimming cost V 4 bases and J 1 base; bases outside gene matches: 4. CDR1 is LGHDT, CDR2 YNNKEL, per germline (reference sequence). CDR3 length equals 16 residues. Here the CDR3 reads CASSPRTSGAQETQYF. The CDR3, as DNA: TGTGCCAGCAGCCCCCGGACTAGCGGGGCCCAAGAGACCCAGTACTTC.

The genes are TRBV2 and TRBJ2-2, with 8 bases fitting TRBD2. The length of the CDR3 is 16 residues. Per the germline V gene, CDR1 is SNHLY and CDR2 is FYNNEI. Trimming took 4 bases from V and 1 from J; bases not matched to a gene: 5. CDR3 in DNA: TGTGCCAGCAGTGTGGGGACTAGAGGGAACACCGGGGAGCTGTTTTTT. It yields the protein CASSVGTRGNTGELFF.

The V call is TRBV5-6, the J call TRBJ1-5; D remains unclear. Between the trimmed V and J ends, which lost 1 base and 3 bases, there was a span of 14 bases. Germline CDR1 reads SGHDT; CDR2 reads YYEEEE. The CDR3 sequence is 16 residues long. CDR3 protein: CASSLWARRSNQPQHF. As DNA, the CDR3 is TGTGCCAGCAGCTTGTGGGCTCGACGGTCCAATCAGCCCCAGCATTTT.

The V call is TRBV7-2, the J call TRBJ2-5; 7 bases line up with TRBD2. CDR3 size: 17 residues. The V gene's germline CDR1 is SGHTA and CDR2 FQGNSA. The V gene end was trimmed by 5 bases and the J gene end by 2 bases; junction bases not matched to a gene: 14. The CDR3 region has the DNA TGTGCCAGCAGCCCAGGACTAGGCGGTCCCGCTCAAGAGACCCAGTACTTC. Translated, it gives CASSPGLGGPAQETQYF.

J is TRBJ1-2 and V is TRBV14; tentatively, D is TRBD1 (6 bases). The CDR3 length is 13 residues. The germline V gene encodes CDR1 SGHDN and CDR2 FVKESK. V was pared by 8 bases and J by 9 bases, with 19 bases between. The CDR3 reads CASFMQGRGCYTF. Written as DNA, the CDR3 is TGTGCCAGCTTTATGCAGGGGCGCGGGTGCTACACCTTC.

The chain recombines TRBV5-1 with TRBJ2-7; 8 nucleotides line up with TRBD1. Germline trimming cut 2 bases from V and 3 bases from J; bases unmatched to any gene: 7. The CDR3 is made up of 15 amino acids. The germline V gene encodes CDR1 SGHRS and CDR2 YFSETQ. The CDR3 DNA reads as TGCGCCAGCAGCTTAGCCCCGGGACAGGTCTACGAGCAGTACTTC. Amino acids: CASSLAPGQVYEQYF.

The V call is TRBV14, the J call TRBJ2-3, with 10 nucleotides matching TRBD1. This CDR3 has 16 residues. Germline CDR1 and CDR2: SGHDN and FVKESK. V was clipped by 4 bases and J by 4 bases; unmatched bases: 8. The CDR3 DNA is TGTGCCAGCAGCCTACCACTAGGACAGGGGGCAGATACGCAGTATTTT. Amino acids: CASSLPLGQGADTQYF. Together with reference TRBV14 and TRBJ2-3, the CDR3 gives the full variable domain: EAGVTQFPSHSVIEKGQTVTLRCDPISGHDNLYWYRRVMGKEIKFLLHFVKESKQDESGMPNNRFLAERTGGTYSTLKVQPAELEDSGVYFCASSLPLGQGADTQYFGPGTRLTVL.

This clone was detected a few times. The V call is TRBV5-6, the J call TRBJ1-4; TRBD1 agrees at 7 bases. This CDR3 contains 14 residues. The trim removed 6 bases at V and 7 bases at J, leaving 9 bases unmatched. Germline CDR1 reads SGHDT; CDR2 reads YYEEEE. DNA for the CDR3: TGTGCCAGCATTCCTGCAGGGGGAGGTGAAAAACTGTTTTTT. It codes for CASIPAGGGEKLFF. The full variable domain, its missing parts supplied by reference TRBV5-6 and TRBJ1-4, is DAGVTQSPTHLIKTRGQQVTLRCSPKSGHDTVSWYQQALGQGPQFIFQYYEEEERQRGNFPDRFSGHQFPNYSSELNVNALLLGDSALYLCASIPAGGGEKLFFGSGTQLSVL.

This chain joins TRBV27 and TRBJ1-5; D may be TRBD1 (6 bases). The CDR3 is made up of 16 amino acids. The V gene lost 3 bases and the J gene lost 4 bases, with 16 bases spanning the gap. Germline V gives CDR1 MNHEY, CDR2 SMNVEV (reference sequence). CDR3 sequence: CASSFYSRGRNQPQHF. The CDR3 DNA follows: TGTGCCAGCAGTTTTTATTCAAGGGGGAGAAATCAGCCCCAGCATTTT.

The chain recombines TRBV19 with TRBJ2-1; TRBD2 matches 8 bases. The germline V gene has CDR1 LNHDA and CDR2 SQIVND (reference sequence). The CDR3 is made up of 15 amino acids. V lost 4 bases, J lost 0 bases, and 2 bases stayed unmatched. The CDR3, as DNA: TGTGCCAGTAGTACAACTAGCGGCTCCTACAATGAGCAGTTCTTC. Translated: CASSTTSGSYNEQFF.